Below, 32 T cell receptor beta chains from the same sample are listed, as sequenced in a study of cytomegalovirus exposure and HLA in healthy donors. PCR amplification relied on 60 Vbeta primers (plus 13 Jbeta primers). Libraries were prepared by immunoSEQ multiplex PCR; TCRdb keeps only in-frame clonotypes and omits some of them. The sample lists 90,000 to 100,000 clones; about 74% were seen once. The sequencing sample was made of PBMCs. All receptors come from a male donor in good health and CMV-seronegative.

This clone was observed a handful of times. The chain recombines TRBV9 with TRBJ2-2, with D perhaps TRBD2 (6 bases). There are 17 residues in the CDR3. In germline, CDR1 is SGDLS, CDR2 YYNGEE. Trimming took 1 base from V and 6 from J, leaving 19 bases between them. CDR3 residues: CASSVRAGGIAPGELFF. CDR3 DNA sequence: TGTGCCAGCAGCGTAAGGGCGGGCGGGATAGCTCCCGGGGAGCTGTTTTTT.

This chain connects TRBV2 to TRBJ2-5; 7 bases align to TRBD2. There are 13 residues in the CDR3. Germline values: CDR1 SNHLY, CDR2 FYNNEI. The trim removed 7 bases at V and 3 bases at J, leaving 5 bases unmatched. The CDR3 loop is CASTSAGEETQYF. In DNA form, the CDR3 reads TGTGCCAGCACATCGGCGGGAGAAGAGACCCAGTACTTC.

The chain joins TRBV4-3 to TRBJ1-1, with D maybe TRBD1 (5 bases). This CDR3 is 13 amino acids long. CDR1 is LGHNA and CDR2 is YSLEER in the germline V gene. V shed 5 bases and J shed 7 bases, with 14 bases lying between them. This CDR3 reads CASSLQVTDEAFF. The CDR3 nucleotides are TGCGCCAGCAGCTTACAGGTGACGGATGAAGCTTTCTTT.

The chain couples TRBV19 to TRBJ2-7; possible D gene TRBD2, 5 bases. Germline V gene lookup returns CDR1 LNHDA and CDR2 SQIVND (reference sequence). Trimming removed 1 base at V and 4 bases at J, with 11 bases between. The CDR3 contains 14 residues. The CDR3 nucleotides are TGTGCCAGTAGTATAGCCCTACGGGATTACGAGCAGTACTTC. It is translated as CASSIALRDYEQYF.

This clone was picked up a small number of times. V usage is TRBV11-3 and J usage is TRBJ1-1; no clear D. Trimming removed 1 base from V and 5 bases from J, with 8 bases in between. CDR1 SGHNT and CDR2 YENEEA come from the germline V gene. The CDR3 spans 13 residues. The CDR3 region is CASSLGPGTEAFF. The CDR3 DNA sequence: TGTGCCAGCAGCTTAGGACCAGGAACTGAAGCTTTCTTT.

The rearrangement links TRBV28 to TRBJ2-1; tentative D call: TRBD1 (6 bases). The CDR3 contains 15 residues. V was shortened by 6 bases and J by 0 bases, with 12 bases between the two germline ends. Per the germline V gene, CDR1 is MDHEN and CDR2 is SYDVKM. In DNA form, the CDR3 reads TGTGCCAGCAGCCCAGACAGGAACTCCTACAATGAGCAGTTCTTC. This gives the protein CASSPDRNSYNEQFF.

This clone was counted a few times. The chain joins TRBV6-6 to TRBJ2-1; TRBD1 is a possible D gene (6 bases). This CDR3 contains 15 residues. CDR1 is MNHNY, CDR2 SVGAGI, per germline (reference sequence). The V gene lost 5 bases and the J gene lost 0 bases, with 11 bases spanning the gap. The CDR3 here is CASSTSQGSYNEQFF. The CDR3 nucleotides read TGTGCCAGCAGTACATCACAGGGCTCCTACAATGAGCAGTTCTTC.

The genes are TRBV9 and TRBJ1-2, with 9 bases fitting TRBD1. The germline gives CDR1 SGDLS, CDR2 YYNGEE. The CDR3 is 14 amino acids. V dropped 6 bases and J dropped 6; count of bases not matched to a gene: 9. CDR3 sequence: CASTQGTGINGYTF. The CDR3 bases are TGTGCCAGCACCCAGGGGACAGGGATAAATGGCTACACCTTC.

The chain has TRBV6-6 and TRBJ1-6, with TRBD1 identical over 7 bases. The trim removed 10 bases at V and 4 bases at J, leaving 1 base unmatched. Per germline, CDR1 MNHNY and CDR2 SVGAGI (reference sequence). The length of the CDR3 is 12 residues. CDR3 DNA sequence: TGTGCCACGGGACAGTATAATTCACCCCTCCACTTT. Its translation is CATGQYNSPLHF.

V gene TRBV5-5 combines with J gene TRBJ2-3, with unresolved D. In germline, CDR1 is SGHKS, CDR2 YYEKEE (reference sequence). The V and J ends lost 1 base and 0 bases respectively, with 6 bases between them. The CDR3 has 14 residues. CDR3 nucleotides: TGTGCCAGCAGCTTGCTTCCTAGCACAGATACGCAGTATTTT. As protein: CASSLLPSTDTQYF.

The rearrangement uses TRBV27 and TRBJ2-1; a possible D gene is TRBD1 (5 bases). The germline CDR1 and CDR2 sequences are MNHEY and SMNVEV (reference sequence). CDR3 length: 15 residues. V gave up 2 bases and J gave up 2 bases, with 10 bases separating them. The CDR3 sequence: CASSLPGQAYNEQFF. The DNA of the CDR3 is TGTGCCAGCAGTTTACCAGGGCAGGCCTACAATGAGCAGTTCTTC.

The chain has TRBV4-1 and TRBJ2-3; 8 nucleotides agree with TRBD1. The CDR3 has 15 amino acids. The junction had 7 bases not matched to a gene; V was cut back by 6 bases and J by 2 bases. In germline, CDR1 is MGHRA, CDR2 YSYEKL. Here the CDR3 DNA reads TGCGCCAGCAGTATTGACAGGGGAGCCACAGATACGCAGTATTTT. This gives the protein CASSIDRGATDTQYF.

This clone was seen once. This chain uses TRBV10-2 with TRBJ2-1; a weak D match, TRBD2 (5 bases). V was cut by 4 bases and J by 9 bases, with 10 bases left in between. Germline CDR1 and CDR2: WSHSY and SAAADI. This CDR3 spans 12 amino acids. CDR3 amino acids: CASSVTTLEQFF. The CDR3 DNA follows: TGCGCCAGCAGTGTGACTACCCTTGAGCAGTTCTTC.

The CDR3 region is CATGEETYEQYF. The CDR3 DNA reads TGTGCCACCGGGGAGGAGACGTACGAGCAGTACTTC. The V gene is TRBV10-3, the J gene TRBJ2-7; maybe TRBD2 (6 bases). The germline gives CDR1 ENHRY, CDR2 SYGVKD. The length of the CDR3 is 12 residues. V lost 10 bases and J 4 bases, leaving 14 bases between the germline ends.

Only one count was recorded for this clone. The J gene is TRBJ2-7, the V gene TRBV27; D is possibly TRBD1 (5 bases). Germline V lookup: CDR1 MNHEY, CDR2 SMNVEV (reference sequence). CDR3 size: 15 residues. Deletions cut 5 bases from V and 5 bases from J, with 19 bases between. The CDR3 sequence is CASSPTRTYYNEQYF. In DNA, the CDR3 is TGTGCCAGCAGTCCGACCAGGACATACTATAACGAGCAGTACTTC.

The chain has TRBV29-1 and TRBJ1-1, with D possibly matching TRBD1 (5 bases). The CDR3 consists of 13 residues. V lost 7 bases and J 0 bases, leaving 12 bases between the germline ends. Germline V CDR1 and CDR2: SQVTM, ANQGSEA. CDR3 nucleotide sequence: TGCAGCGCCAGACAGCTTATGAACACTGAAGCTTTCTTT. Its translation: CSARQLMNTEAFF.

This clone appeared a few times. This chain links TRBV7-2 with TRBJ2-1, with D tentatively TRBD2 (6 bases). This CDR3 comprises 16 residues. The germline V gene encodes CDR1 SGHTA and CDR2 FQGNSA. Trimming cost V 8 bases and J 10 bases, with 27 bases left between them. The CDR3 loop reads CASRRLPGVLSEEQFF. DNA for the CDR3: TGTGCCAGCCGCAGGCTTCCGGGGGTCCTATCGGAAGAGCAGTTCTTC.

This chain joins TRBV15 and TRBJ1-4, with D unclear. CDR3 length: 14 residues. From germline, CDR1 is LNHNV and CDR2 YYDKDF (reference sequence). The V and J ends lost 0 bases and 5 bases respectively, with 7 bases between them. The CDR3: CATSRDPSNEKLFF. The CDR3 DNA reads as TGTGCCACCAGCAGAGACCCTTCGAATGAAAAACTGTTTTTT.

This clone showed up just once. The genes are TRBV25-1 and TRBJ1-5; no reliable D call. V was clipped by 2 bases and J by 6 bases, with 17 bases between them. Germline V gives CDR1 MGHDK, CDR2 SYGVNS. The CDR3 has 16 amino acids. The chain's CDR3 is CASSEETYPFSQPQHF. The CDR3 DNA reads TGTGCCAGCAGTGAAGAAACCTACCCCTTCTCTCAGCCCCAGCATTTT.

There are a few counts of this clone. The CDR3 spells CASSVMLGYNEQFF. The CDR3 nucleotides read TGTGCCAGCAGTGTGATGCTAGGCTACAATGAGCAGTTCTTC. The V gene is TRBV6-1, the J gene TRBJ2-1; D uncertain. This CDR3 has 14 residues. CDR1 MNHNS and CDR2 SASEGT come from the germline V gene. Trimming took 4 bases from V and 3 from J, leaving 10 bases between them.

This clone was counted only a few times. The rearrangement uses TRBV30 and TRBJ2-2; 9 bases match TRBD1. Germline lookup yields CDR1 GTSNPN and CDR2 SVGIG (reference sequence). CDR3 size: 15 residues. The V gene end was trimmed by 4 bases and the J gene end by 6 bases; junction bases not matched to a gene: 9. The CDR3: CAWTDGQGYAGELFF. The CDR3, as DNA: TGTGCCTGGACCGACGGACAGGGGTATGCCGGGGAGCTGTTTTTT.

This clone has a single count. In nucleotides, the CDR3 is TGTGCCAGCTCGCCCGGGGCGGGGGTTTTCGCCGGGGAGCTGTTTTTT. It translates to CASSPGAGVFAGELFF. The gene calls are TRBV5-5 and TRBJ2-2; TRBD2 matches at 7 bases. V trimming: 7 bases; J trimming: 6 bases; junction bases outside the gene matches: 15. The CDR3 totals 16 residues. Per the germline V gene, CDR1 is SGHKS and CDR2 is YYEKEE (reference sequence).

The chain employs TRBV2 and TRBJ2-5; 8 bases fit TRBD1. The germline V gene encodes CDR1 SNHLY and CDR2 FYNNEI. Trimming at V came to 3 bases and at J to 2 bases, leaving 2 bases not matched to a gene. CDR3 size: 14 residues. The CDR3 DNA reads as TGTGCCAGCAGTGACCACAGGGGGCAAGAGACCCAGTACTTC. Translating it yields CASSDHRGQETQYF.

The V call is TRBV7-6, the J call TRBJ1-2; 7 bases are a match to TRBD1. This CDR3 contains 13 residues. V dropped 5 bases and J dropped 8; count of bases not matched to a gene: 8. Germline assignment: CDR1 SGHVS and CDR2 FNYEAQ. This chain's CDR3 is CASSKTDRVGYTF. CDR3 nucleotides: TGTGCCAGCAGCAAAACAGACAGGGTCGGCTACACCTTC.

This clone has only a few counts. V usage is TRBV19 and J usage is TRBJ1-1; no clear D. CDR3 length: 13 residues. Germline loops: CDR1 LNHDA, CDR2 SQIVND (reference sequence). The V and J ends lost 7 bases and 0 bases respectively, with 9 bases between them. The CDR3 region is CASTWRLNTEAFF. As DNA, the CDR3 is TGTGCCAGTACGTGGAGATTGAACACTGAAGCTTTCTTT.

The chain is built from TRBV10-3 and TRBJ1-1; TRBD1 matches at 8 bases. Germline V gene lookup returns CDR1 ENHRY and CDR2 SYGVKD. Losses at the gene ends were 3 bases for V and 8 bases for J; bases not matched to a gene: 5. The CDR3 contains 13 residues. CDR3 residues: CAISDRTGSEAFF. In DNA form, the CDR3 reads TGTGCCATCAGTGACCGGACAGGGTCGGAAGCTTTCTTT.

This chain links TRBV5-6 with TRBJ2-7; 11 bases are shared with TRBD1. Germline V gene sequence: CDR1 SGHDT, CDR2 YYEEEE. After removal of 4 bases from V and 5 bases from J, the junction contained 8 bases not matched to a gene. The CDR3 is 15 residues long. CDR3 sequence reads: CASSKDRGLIDEQYF. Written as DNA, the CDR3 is TGTGCCAGCAGCAAGGACAGGGGGCTCATCGACGAGCAGTACTTC. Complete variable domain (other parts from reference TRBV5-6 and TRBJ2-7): DAGVTQSPTHLIKTRGQQVTLRCSPKSGHDTVSWYQQALGQGPQFIFQYYEEEERQRGNFPDRFSGHQFPNYSSELNVNALLLGDSALYLCASSKDRGLIDEQYFGPGTRLTVT.

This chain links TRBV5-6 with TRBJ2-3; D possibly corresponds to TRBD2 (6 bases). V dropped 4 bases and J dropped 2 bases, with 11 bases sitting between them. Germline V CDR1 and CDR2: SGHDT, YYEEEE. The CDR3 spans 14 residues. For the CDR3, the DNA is TGTGCCAGCAGCACGGGACTTTCCACAGATACGCAGTATTTT. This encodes CASSTGLSTDTQYF.

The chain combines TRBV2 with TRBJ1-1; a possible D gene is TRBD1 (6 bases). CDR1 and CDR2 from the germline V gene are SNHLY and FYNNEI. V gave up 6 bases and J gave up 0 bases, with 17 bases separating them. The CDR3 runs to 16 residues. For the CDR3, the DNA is TGTGCCAGCAGAAGGGACACACCGCCCTTGAACACTGAAGCTTTCTTT. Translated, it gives CASRRDTPPLNTEAFF.

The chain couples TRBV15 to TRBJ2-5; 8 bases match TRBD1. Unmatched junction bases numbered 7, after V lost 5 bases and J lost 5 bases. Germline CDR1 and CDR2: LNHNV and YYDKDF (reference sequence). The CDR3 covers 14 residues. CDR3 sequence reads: CATSGAGGRETQYF. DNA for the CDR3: TGTGCCACCAGCGGAGCAGGGGGCCGGGAGACCCAGTACTTC.

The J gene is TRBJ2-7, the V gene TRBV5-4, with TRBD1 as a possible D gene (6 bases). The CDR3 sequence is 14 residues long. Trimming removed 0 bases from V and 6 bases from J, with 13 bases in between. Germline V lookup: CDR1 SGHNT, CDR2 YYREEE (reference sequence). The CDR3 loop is CASSLGQQGSEQYF. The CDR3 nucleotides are TGTGCCAGCAGCTTGGGTCAACAGGGTTCCGAGCAGTACTTC.

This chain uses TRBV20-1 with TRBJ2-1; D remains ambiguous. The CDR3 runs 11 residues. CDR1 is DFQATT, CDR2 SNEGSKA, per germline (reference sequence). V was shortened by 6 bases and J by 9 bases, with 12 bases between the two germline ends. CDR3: CSATRATEQFF. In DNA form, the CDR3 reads TGCAGTGCAACCCGAGCAACTGAGCAGTTCTTC.